Listed here is a single TCR beta chain. What it binds is unknown. The sample originates from a study of vaccination effects on CD4 cells after COVID-19. Study-wide background: Participants got two doses of BNT162b2 or mRNA-1273 vaccine.

Produced via immunoSEQ multiplex PCR; TCRdb's table is partial and in-frame only. The sample records tens of thousands of clones, roughly 70% being singletons. Germline V gives CDR1 MNHEY, CDR2 SVGEGT. This CDR3 comprises 14 residues. V was pared by 6 bases and J by 6 bases, with 16 bases between. Within the ViraFEST assay, antigen-specific CD4+ T cells underwent expansion with viral peptide pools prior to sequencing. Following culture for around 9 days, CD4+ T cells were isolated. According to the study, vaccine recipients showed no prior SARS-CoV-2 infection and negative nucleocapsid antibodies. Wells each received under 2.5 million PBMC, cultured with 10 IU/ml IL-2 and roughly 9.3 ug/ml peptides.

The clonotype originates from a human donor who received a COVID-19 vaccine. The chain carries TRBV6-2 or TRBV6-3 and TRBJ2-3, with D perhaps matching TRBD1 or TRBD2 (6 bases each). The sequenced sample was CD4+ T cells from PBMCs cultured with SARS-CoV-2 spike peptides, obtained before COVID-19 vaccination. CDR3 bases: TGTGCCAGCAGCCCTCGACTAGGGGGGGATACGCAGTATTTT. It specifies CASSPRLGGDTQYF.